What follows are 30 T cell receptor beta chains derived from one specimen sequenced in a study of T cells in Graves' hyperthyroidism and ophthalmopathy. RNA transcripts provided the source from which TCR beta CDR3 regions were amplified. In the first-round RT-PCR of the TCR CDR3, the HTBI primer set was used. TCRdb ran MiXCR on the multiplex PCR reads and lists one entry per CDR3 protein. The repertoire consists of around 350,000 distinct CDR3 sequences, with about 13% occurring once and the leading ten covering 9.2%. The sequenced material came from blood. The receptors come from a young woman with Graves' hyperthyroidism.

This clonotype has at least ten counts. V usage is TRBV7-8 and J usage is TRBJ1-4, with 9 bases that match TRBD1. Germline-derived CDR1 and CDR2 are SGHVS and FQNEAQ. Trimming cost V 4 bases and J 8 bases; bases outside gene matches: 8. This CDR3 contains 15 residues. The CDR3 here is CASSSYRDREEKLFF. The DNA for the CDR3 is TGTGCCAGCAGCTCCTACCGGGACAGGGAAGAAAAACTGTTTTTT.

This clonotype appeared a few times. The missing conserved phenylalanine or tryptophan at the end of this CDR3 makes a read error likely. J is TRBJ1-2 and V is TRBV29-1; TRBD1 aligns across 8 bases. The CDR3 has 13 amino acids. Per germline, CDR1 SQVTM and CDR2 ANQGSEA. With V trimmed by 0 bases and J by 6 bases, 3 bases remained unmatched. Written as DNA, the CDR3 is TGCAGCGTTGAAGAACAGGGGGAGGATGGCTACACCCTC. Translating gives CSVEEQGEDGYTL.

V is TRBV29-1 and J is TRBJ2-1; D is ambiguous. The ends were cut back, 4 bases at V and 0 bases at J, with 13 bases in the middle. This CDR3 has 15 residues. CDR1 and CDR2 from the germline V gene are SQVTM and ANQGSEA. The CDR3 DNA reads TGCAGCGTTGGAACCTGGACGCCCTCCTACAATGAGCAGTTCTTC. This sequence encodes CSVGTWTPSYNEQFF.

In its sample, this clonotype was seen a few times. CDR3 loop: CASTAFSGRRSEKLFF. CDR3 nucleotide sequence: TGTGCCAGTACGGCGTTCTCGGGGCGCCGGAGTGAAAAACTGTTTTTT. The chain combines TRBV19 with TRBJ1-4, with a tentative D call TRBD1 (5 bases). Germline V gives CDR1 LNHDA, CDR2 SQIVND (reference sequence). V gave up 7 bases and J gave up 7 bases, with 22 bases separating them. The CDR3 runs to 16 residues.

This clonotype was picked up many times. V and J are TRBV12-3 or TRBV12-4 and TRBJ1-3, with D perhaps matching TRBD1 (5 bases). V was cut by 4 bases and J by 0 bases, with 10 bases left in between. The CDR3 totals 15 residues. The CDR3 DNA reads as TGTGCCAGCAGTTACCCTGGGGGCTCTGGAAACACCATATATTTT. Translated, it gives CASSYPGGSGNTIYF.

About this clonotype: An end of the junction differs from the germline gene, which may be a read error. The CDR3 sequence: CRVWERGETDTQYF. In nucleotides, the CDR3 is TGCCGGGTGTGGGAGCGGGGTGAGACAGATACGCAGTATTTT. The V and J genes are TRBV5-4 and TRBJ2-3, with 7 nucleotides matching TRBD2. Germline assignment: CDR1 SGHNT and CDR2 YYREEE (reference sequence). This CDR3 is built from 14 residues.

The table lists this clonotype with many counts. The CDR3 DNA reads as TGTGCCGCCGGGACTCCAACGGATCCATACGAGCAGTACTTC. Its protein product is CAAGTPTDPYEQYF. The V and J genes are TRBV10-3 and TRBJ2-7; tentative D call: TRBD2 (6 bases). Germline assignment: CDR1 ENHRY and CDR2 SYGVKD. V lost 11 bases to trimming and J lost 4 bases, with 21 bases between them. The CDR3 is 14 amino acids.

The V gene is TRBV18, the J gene TRBJ2-1; no reliable D call. The length of the CDR3 is 14 residues. The germline V gene has CDR1 KGHSH and CDR2 LQKENI. Trimming removed 4 bases from V and 0 bases from J, with 7 bases in between. CDR3 nucleotide sequence: TGTGCCAGCTCACTGGACCTCTCCTACAATGAGCAGTTCTTC. It encodes CASSLDLSYNEQFF. The whole variable domain, remainder taken from reference TRBV18 and TRBJ2-1, is NAGVMQNPRHLVRRRGQEARLRCSPMKGHSHVYWYRQLPEEGLKFMVYLQKENIIDESGMPKERFSAEFPKEGPSILRIQQVVRGDSAAYFCASSLDLSYNEQFFGPGTRLTVL.

This clonotype appeared many times. J is TRBJ1-5 and V is TRBV4-1; tentatively, D is TRBD1 (5 bases). Germline V gives CDR1 MGHRA, CDR2 YSYEKL. The V end lost 3 bases, the J end lost 8 bases, and 14 bases lay between the germline ends. CDR3 size: 14 residues. The CDR3 region has the DNA TGCGCCAGCAGCCACTCGGGACCTGGGGAGCCCCAGCATTTT. Translating it yields CASSHSGPGEPQHF.

The CDR3 reads CASSGGHPGETQYF. As DNA, the CDR3 is TGCGCCAGCAGTGGCGGCCACCCCGGAGAGACCCAGTACTTC. This chain uses TRBV10-1 with TRBJ2-5, with D unresolved. The CDR3 consists of 14 residues. Trimming took 4 bases from V and 4 from J, leaving 13 bases between them. The germline gives CDR1 WNHNN, CDR2 SYGVQD (reference sequence).

The table lists this clonotype with a few counts. The genes are TRBV7-9 and TRBJ2-2; TRBD1 matches at 7 bases. CDR1 and CDR2 (germline): SEHNR, FQNEAQ (reference sequence). Losses at the gene ends were 3 bases for V and 6 bases for J; bases not matched to a gene: 7. This CDR3 has 15 residues. The CDR3 here is CASSFPGQSAGELFF. The CDR3 coding sequence is TGTGCCAGCAGCTTTCCGGGACAGTCCGCCGGGGAGCTGTTTTTT.

This clonotype was found a few times. The genes are TRBV27 and TRBJ2-5; D unresolved. This CDR3 contains 14 residues. The germline gives CDR1 MNHEY, CDR2 SMNVEV (reference sequence). Between the trimmed V and J ends, which lost 6 bases and 4 bases, there was a span of 15 bases. The CDR3 DNA follows: TGTGCCAGCAGCACTAAAGACCGCTTAGAGACCCAGTACTTC. Translation: CASSTKDRLETQYF.

The V gene is TRBV5-6, the J gene TRBJ1-1; D not certain. Per germline, CDR1 SGHDT and CDR2 YYEEEE. V dropped 1 base and J dropped 7 bases, with 8 bases sitting between them. The CDR3 is made up of 12 amino acids. The CDR3 DNA is TGTGCCAGCAGCTTGTCTGGGGTTGAAGCTTTCTTT. Translated, it gives CASSLSGVEAFF.

This clonotype was seen a few times. This chain links TRBV7-9 with TRBJ1-4; 8 bases align to TRBD1. J was trimmed by 4 bases and V by 5 bases; bases with no gene match: 6. The CDR3 totals 15 residues. Germline loops: CDR1 SEHNR, CDR2 FQNEAQ (reference sequence). CDR3 sequence (DNA): TGTGCCAGCAGCGCCGGGACAGGACATAATGAAAAACTGTTTTTT. Translation gives CASSAGTGHNEKLFF.

The sample holds many counts of this clonotype. This chain links TRBV10-3 with TRBJ1-1; the D is unclear. The CDR3 consists of 14 residues. CDR1 is ENHRY and CDR2 is SYGVKD in the germline V gene. V lost 0 bases and J 4 bases, leaving 9 bases between the germline ends. The CDR3 protein is CAISESMVGTEAFF. The CDR3, as DNA: TGTGCCATCAGTGAGTCGATGGTAGGCACTGAAGCTTTCTTT.

This clonotype was counted between two and nine times. The chain combines TRBV20-1 with TRBJ2-1; 8 nucleotides agree with TRBD1. This CDR3 is built from 16 residues. The ends lost 8 bases at V and 3 bases at J; junction bases unmatched: 15. Germline V lookup: CDR1 DFQATT, CDR2 SNEGSKA (reference sequence). The CDR3 nucleotides read TGCAGTCCCGCGAGGGCGACAGGGGCTATCTACAATGAGCAGTTCTTC. Protein: CSPARATGAIYNEQFF.

This clonotype occurred a few times. CDR3 protein: CASSIEGEGQFF. The CDR3 DNA reads TGTGCCAGTAGTATAGAGGGAGAAGGGCAGTTCTTC. The J gene is TRBJ2-1, the V gene TRBV19; D is possibly TRBD2 (5 bases). CDR3 size: 12 residues. The germline gives CDR1 LNHDA, CDR2 SQIVND (reference sequence). With 0 bases removed from V and 12 bases from J, the gap between germline ends came to 9 bases.

Ten or more counts support this clonotype. The chain couples TRBV3-1 to TRBJ2-1, with 10 bases identical to TRBD2. Germline lookup yields CDR1 LGHDT and CDR2 YNNKEL (reference sequence). The CDR3 extends over 16 amino acids. J gave up 12 bases and V 0 bases, and 11 bases lay outside the gene matches. The CDR3 coding sequence is TGTGCCAGCAGCCAAGAACTAGCGGGGTTCACGGGGGGGCAGTTCTTC. Translating it yields CASSQELAGFTGGQFF.

The table lists this clonotype with many counts. This chain connects TRBV12-3 or TRBV12-4 to TRBJ1-1, with 9 bases lining up with TRBD1. The V gene end was trimmed by 6 bases and the J gene end by 4 bases; junction bases not matched to a gene: 6. The CDR3 spans 14 residues. Written as DNA, the CDR3 is TGTGCCAGCAGGAAGGACAGGGGAGGCACTGAAGCTTTCTTT. Residues: CASRKDRGGTEAFF.

This clonotype was counted many times. The chain has TRBV6-1 and TRBJ1-3, with 9 positions matching TRBD1. The germline CDR1 and CDR2 sequences are MNHNS and SASEGT. The CDR3 is 15 residues long. The trim removed 5 bases at V and 4 bases at J, leaving 6 bases unmatched. The CDR3 coding sequence is TGTGCCAGCAGTTATAGCGGGACAGGGGGAAACACCATATATTTT. This gives the protein CASSYSGTGGNTIYF.

J is TRBJ1-5 and V is TRBV3-1, with TRBD1 as a possible D gene (6 bases). V shed 1 base and J shed 7 bases, with 11 bases lying between them. The CDR3 loop spans 14 amino acids. Per germline, CDR1 LGHDT and CDR2 YNNKEL (reference sequence). The CDR3 coding sequence is TGTGCCAGCAGCCAAGTCAGGGGACGACAGCCCCAGCATTTT. Protein sequence: CASSQVRGRQPQHF.

This clonotype was observed at least ten times. The chain couples TRBV10-3 to TRBJ2-7, with 8 bases that match TRBD2. V was clipped by 7 bases and J by 2 bases; unmatched bases: 4. This CDR3 has 13 amino acids. Germline CDR1 is ENHRY and CDR2 is SYGVKD. CDR3 DNA sequence: TGTGCCATCAAAGAGGGACTAGCCTACGAGCAGTACTTC. Its protein is CAIKEGLAYEQYF.

This clonotype turned up a few times. The rearrangement links TRBV5-5 to TRBJ2-3; 9 positions match TRBD2. The CDR3 covers 14 residues. CDR1 is SGHKS, CDR2 YYEKEE, per germline (reference sequence). With V trimmed by 0 bases and J by 4 bases, 0 bases remained unmatched. The CDR3 reads CASSLVAGADTQYF. CDR3 coding DNA: TGTGCCAGCAGCTTGGTAGCGGGAGCAGATACGCAGTATTTT.

In this sample, this clonotype turned up many times. V gene TRBV7-8 combines with J gene TRBJ1-2, with 8 bases identical to TRBD1. The germline V gene encodes CDR1 SGHVS and CDR2 FQNEAQ. Germline trimming cut 5 bases from V and 8 bases from J; bases unmatched to any gene: 10. This CDR3 contains 14 residues. The CDR3: CASSERQGSLGYTF. Here the CDR3 DNA reads TGTGCCAGCAGCGAGCGACAGGGGTCCCTCGGCTACACCTTC.

This clonotype was counted ten times or more. This chain links TRBV6-1 with TRBJ2-2; D tentatively fits TRBD1 or TRBD2 (5 bases each). With 5 bases removed from V and 1 base from J, the gap between germline ends came to 8 bases. Germline V gene sequence: CDR1 MNHNS, CDR2 SASEGT. There are 14 residues in the CDR3. CDR3 sequence reads: CASSSGRNTGELFF. The CDR3 DNA reads as TGTGCCAGCAGTTCGGGACGGAACACCGGGGAGCTGTTTTTT.

This clonotype has a count of ten or more. The chain joins TRBV12-3 or TRBV12-4 to TRBJ2-2, with D possibly called TRBD1 or TRBD2 (5 bases each). The CDR3 totals 16 residues. V was trimmed by 3 bases and J by 4 bases, leaving 15 bases between them. CDR3 sequence (DNA): TGTGCCAGCAGTTTCCGACTTACGGGGCGCACCGGGGAGCTGTTTTTT. Translating gives CASSFRLTGRTGELFF.

This clonotype has a count of ten or more. The chain couples TRBV28 to TRBJ2-7; tentatively, D is TRBD1 (6 bases). V lost 7 bases to trimming and J lost 2 bases, with 12 bases between them. This CDR3 has 13 residues. The germline gives CDR1 MDHEN, CDR2 SYDVKM. The CDR3 spells CASNRDRPYEQYF. As DNA, the CDR3 is TGTGCCAGCAACCGAGACAGGCCCTACGAGCAGTACTTC.

This clonotype occurred a few times. This sequence joins TRBV19 and TRBJ2-1, with 13 bases matching TRBD2. The trim removed 9 bases at V and 9 bases at J, leaving 5 bases unmatched. This CDR3 region has 13 residues. Germline CDR1 reads LNHDA; CDR2 reads SQIVND (reference sequence). The CDR3 DNA follows: TGTGCCAGCTCGACTAGCGGGAGGAGTGAGCAGTTCTTC. It specifies CASSTSGRSEQFF.

This clonotype appeared many times. The chain links TRBV28 to TRBJ2-2; perhaps TRBD1 as D (5 bases). Per germline, CDR1 MDHEN and CDR2 SYDVKM. V lost 4 bases, J lost 1 base, and 10 bases lay in between. The CDR3 is 15 residues long. Here the CDR3 DNA reads TGTGCCAGCAGTTCAAATCAGGGGAACACCGGGGAGCTGTTTTTT. Protein: CASSSNQGNTGELFF.

This clonotype was counted at least ten times. The J gene is TRBJ2-5, the V gene TRBV6-1; D not certain. Trimming pared 7 bases from V and 1 base from J, leaving 16 bases between. This CDR3 is built from 15 residues. Germline V gives CDR1 MNHNS, CDR2 SASEGT. This CDR3 reads CASTQHPDGQETQYF. The CDR3 nucleotides are TGTGCCAGCACCCAGCACCCAGACGGCCAAGAGACCCAGTACTTC.